The next 25 T cell receptor beta chains were all read from a single sample in a study of glioma-infiltrating T cells. Amplification of TCR alpha and beta CDR3 regions from RNA used iRepertoire nested multiplex PCR. TCRdb called the multiplex PCR reads again in MiXCR, with one record for every CDR3 protein. Among more than 350,000 distinct CDR3 sequences, more than 35% were seen once, and the ten largest hold approximately 12%. Specimen: glioma tissue, nonneoplastic brain tissue, or PBMCs (not recorded which). These receptors originate from a human donor with low-grade glioma or glioblastoma, undergoing nonglioma brain surgery, or in good health (not recorded which).

This clonotype has ten or more counts. The J gene is TRBJ1-1, the V gene TRBV27, with no clear D. Trimming stripped 0 bases from V and 1 base from J, with 3 bases between. The CDR3 consists of 13 residues. CDR1 is MNHEY, CDR2 SMNVEV, per germline (reference sequence). CDR3 in DNA: TGTGCCAGCAGTTTATCCCGGAACACTGAAGCTTTCTTT. Amino acids: CASSLSRNTEAFF.

This clonotype was seen a handful of times. The rearrangement joins TRBV11-2 to TRBJ1-4; D not resolved. Per the germline V gene, CDR1 is SGHAT and CDR2 is FQNNGV. This CDR3 has 13 residues. The V and J ends lost 2 bases and 7 bases respectively, with 8 bases between them. In DNA form, the CDR3 reads TGTGCCAGCAGCTTACTGCGGAGTGAAAAACTGTTTTTT. Protein sequence: CASSLLRSEKLFF.

The rearrangement uses TRBV6-5 and TRBJ2-5; 9 bases fit TRBD1. Near its end, the DNA agrees better with TRBJ2-7, so the J call may be wrong. Germline V CDR1 and CDR2: MNHEY, SVGAGI. CDR3 length: 18 amino acids. The CDR3 nucleotides are TGTGCCAGCAGTTACACCCGACCTAGGGACAGGGTCTCCTACGAGCAGTACTTC. It specifies CASSYTRPRDRVSYEQYF.

The V gene is TRBV7-9, the J gene TRBJ2-2, with no clear D. Trimming cost V 9 bases and J 0 bases, with 14 bases left between them. There are 15 residues in the CDR3. Germline V gene sequence: CDR1 SEHNR, CDR2 FQNEAQ (reference sequence). The CDR3 nucleotides read TGTGCCAGTACCCAAAGGCGTCCGAACACCGGGGAGCTGTTTTTT. This translates into CASTQRRPNTGELFF.

With respect to this clonotype: A much larger clonotype is one base distant, so this may be a read error. V usage is TRBV6-1 and J usage is TRBJ1-1; possible D gene TRBD1, 5 bases. The length of the CDR3 is 14 residues. Germline CDR1 reads MNHNS; CDR2 reads SASEGT. CDR3 in DNA: TGTGCCAGCAGCCGGGACTGGGGGAACACTGAAGCTCTCTTT. Translating gives CASSRDWGNTEALF.

This clonotype was detected ten times or more. V gene TRBV25-1 combines with J gene TRBJ1-2; D unclear. Trimming pared 4 bases from V and 0 bases from J, leaving 9 bases between. CDR3 size: 14 residues. CDR1 is MGHDK and CDR2 is SYGVNS in the germline V gene. The CDR3, as DNA: TGTGCCAGCAGTGCGCAGATTTCTAACTATGGCTACACCTTC. Amino acids: CASSAQISNYGYTF.

This clonotype was detected ten times or more. The chain employs TRBV6-1 and TRBJ2-7; D uncertain. V lost 10 bases, J lost 0 bases, and 13 bases lay in between. CDR1 and CDR2 from the germline V gene are MNHNS and SASEGT. This CDR3 has 13 residues. CDR3 amino acids: CATQSSPSYEQYF. CDR3 DNA sequence: TGTGCCACCCAGTCATCTCCCTCCTACGAGCAGTACTTC.

This clonotype has only one observation. This may be a read error, as it is one base from a much larger clone. The chain links TRBV29-1 to TRBJ2-1; TRBD2 matches at 12 bases. The CDR3 runs to 14 residues. Germline V gene data show CDR1 as SQVTM and CDR2 as ANQGSEA. In DNA form, the CDR3 reads TGCGGTGCTAGACCCGGACTAGCGGGAAGTGAGCAGTTCTTC. It specifies CGARPGLAGSEQFF.

This clonotype was counted between two and nine times. The V call is TRBV7-2, the J call TRBJ1-5; unclear D gene. V lost 6 bases, J lost 5 bases, and 8 bases lay in between. Per germline, CDR1 SGHTA and CDR2 FQGNSA. The CDR3 extends over 12 amino acids. The CDR3 loop is CASRGQDQPQHF. CDR3 sequence (DNA): TGTGCCAGCAGGGGCCAAGATCAGCCCCAGCATTTT.

The rearrangement links TRBV6-1 to TRBJ2-7; tentatively, D is TRBD1 (6 bases). The V gene lost 5 bases and the J gene lost 3 bases, with 8 bases spanning the gap. CDR1 and CDR2 from the germline V gene are MNHNS and SASEGT. CDR3 length: 12 residues. The CDR3 region has the DNA TGTGCCAGCAGTAAGGGACACTACGAGCAGTACTTC. Protein product: CASSKGHYEQYF.

In the case of this clonotype: A much larger clone lies one base from this, so it may be a read error. The chain combines TRBV6-2 or TRBV6-3 with TRBJ1-2; D remains ambiguous. The CDR3 totals 14 residues. The germline CDR1 and CDR2 sequences are MNHEY and SVGEGT. The CDR3 DNA sequence: TGTGCCGGCAGTTACTCCGGCGCAGCCTATGGCTACACCTTC. Translated: CAGSYSGAAYGYTF.

Worth noting for this clonotype: This may stem from a read error, because a much larger clone lies one nucleotide away. The chain links TRBV15 to TRBJ2-3, with 9 bases matching TRBD1. The CDR3 has 15 residues. Germline lookup yields CDR1 LNHNV and CDR2 YYDKDF (reference sequence). V lost 3 bases, J lost 0 bases, and 1 base stayed unmatched. CDR3 in DNA: TGTGCCACCAGCAGCGGGACAGGGAGCACAGATACGCAGTATTTT. Residues: CATSSGTGSTDTQYF.

With respect to this clonotype: One base away lies a much larger clone, so this may be a sequencing read error. The chain joins TRBV27 to TRBJ1-4; a weak D match, TRBD1 (6 bases). Germline lookup yields CDR1 MNHEY and CDR2 SMNVEV (reference sequence). The CDR3 is 13 residues long. DNA for the CDR3: TGTGCCAGCTGGGGGGCGACTAATGAAAAACTGCTTTTT. This codes for CASWGATNEKLLF. Together with reference TRBV27 and TRBJ1-4, the CDR3 gives the full variable domain: EAQVTQNPRYLITVTGKKLTVTCSQNMNHEYMSWYRQDPGLGLRQIYYSMNVEVTDKGDVPEGYKVSRKEKRNFPLILESPSPNQTSLYFCASWGATNEKLLFGSGTQLSVL.

As to this clonotype: A junction boundary mismatches the germline segment, possibly from a read error. In DNA form, the CDR3 reads TGTGCCAGCAGCCCGCATGGGGTCAGTCCTACCTTTGACTATGGCTACGCCTTC. Translating gives CASSPHGVSPTFDYGYAF. The chain combines TRBV14 with TRBJ1-2; D remains ambiguous. Per germline, CDR1 SGHDN and CDR2 FVKESK. The CDR3 extends over 18 amino acids.

This clonotype was observed many times. The rearrangement uses TRBV20-1 and TRBJ1-2; unclear D gene. CDR3 length: 12 amino acids. Per germline, CDR1 DFQATT and CDR2 SNEGSKA (reference sequence). V shed 2 bases and J shed 2 bases, with 6 bases lying between them. CDR3 nucleotides: TGCAGTGCTAGAAACAGAAACTATGGCTACACCTTC. Translation: CSARNRNYGYTF.

The chain recombines TRBV20-1 with TRBJ2-1; 11 nucleotides line up with TRBD2. Trimming at V came to 2 bases and at J to 2 bases, leaving 5 bases not matched to a gene. From germline, CDR1 is DFQATT and CDR2 SNEGSKA (reference sequence). The CDR3 is 16 residues long. The CDR3 region is CSARRGLAETYNEQFF. In nucleotides, the CDR3 is TGCAGTGCTAGAAGGGGACTAGCGGAGACCTACAATGAGCAGTTCTTC.

This clonotype was detected once. V is TRBV14 and J is TRBJ2-3, with 10 positions matching TRBD2. Unmatched junction bases numbered 8, after V lost 4 bases and J lost 4 bases. This CDR3 comprises 16 residues. CDR1 SGHDN and CDR2 FVKESK come from the germline V gene. The CDR3 loop reads CASSPAASGSADTQYF. CDR3 sequence (DNA): TGTGCCAGCAGCCCCGCCGCTAGCGGGAGTGCAGATACGCAGTATTTT.

This clonotype was picked up one time. A read error may be the cause here, since a much bigger clone is one base away. CDR3 residues: CASSLSQGGYNSPLYF. The CDR3 DNA follows: TGTGCCAGCAGTTTATCTCAGGGGGGTTATAATTCACCCCTCTACTTT. The chain carries TRBV27 and TRBJ1-6, with 7 bases that match TRBD1. The CDR3 extends over 16 amino acids. Germline V gene sequence: CDR1 MNHEY, CDR2 SMNVEV (reference sequence).

The chain links TRBV5-1 to TRBJ2-7, with D possibly being TRBD1 (6 bases). The V end lost 3 bases, the J end lost 5 bases, and 12 bases lay between the germline ends. The CDR3 extends over 13 amino acids. Germline V gene lookup returns CDR1 SGHRS and CDR2 YFSETQ. The CDR3 sequence is CASSWTVDNEQYF. The CDR3 DNA reads TGCGCCAGCAGCTGGACAGTGGATAACGAGCAGTACTTC.

Notes on this clonotype: The junction and the germline gene differ at one end; a read error may be behind it. The chain joins TRBV28 to TRBJ2-7, with a tentative D call TRBD1 (6 bases). CDR1 MDHEN and CDR2 SYDVKM come from the germline V gene. The CDR3 covers 15 residues. CDR3 region: CASSLSRDRTREKYF. CDR3 in DNA: TGTGCCAGCAGTTTATCCCGAGACAGGACCCGCGAGAAGTACTTC.

This clonotype showed up just a few times. CDR3 DNA: TGTGCCAGCAGACGGGGGGGGGGCCGGGAGACCCAGTACTTC. It encodes CASRRGGGRETQYF. This chain connects TRBV28 to TRBJ2-5, with 8 bases identical to TRBD2. CDR1 is MDHEN, CDR2 SYDVKM, per germline. This CDR3 region has 14 residues. After removal of 6 bases from V and 5 bases from J, the junction contained 8 bases not matched to a gene.

This chain links TRBV28 with TRBJ1-2; D gene ambiguous. The germline V gene has CDR1 MDHEN and CDR2 SYDVKM. Between the trimmed V and J ends, which lost 6 bases and 1 base, there was a span of 24 bases. The CDR3 totals 18 residues. CDR3 coding DNA: TGTGCCAGCAGGAAACCGGCCGGACCCCTTCACATTAACTATGGCTACACCTTC. It yields the protein CASRKPAGPLHINYGYTF.

This clonotype was detected many times. V gene TRBV25-1 combines with J gene TRBJ2-7; D gene ambiguous. This CDR3 has 12 amino acids. The germline gives CDR1 MGHDK, CDR2 SYGVNS. The V gene lost 8 bases and the J gene lost 4 bases, with 12 bases spanning the gap. CDR3 bases: TGTGCCAGCGGACCCCACGGGTACGAGCAGTACTTC. Its translation: CASGPHGYEQYF.

This clonotype was counted many times. The chain combines TRBV28 with TRBJ1-5; the match to TRBD1 covers 7 bases. The junction had 7 bases not matched to a gene; V was cut back by 6 bases and J by 2 bases. This CDR3 is 15 amino acids long. Germline V gene lookup returns CDR1 MDHEN and CDR2 SYDVKM. DNA of the CDR3: TGTGCCAGCAGCCGACAGGGATGGGGCAATCAGCCCCAGCATTTT. Translation gives CASSRQGWGNQPQHF.

The V call is TRBV7-9, the J call TRBJ1-6; perhaps TRBD1 as D (5 bases). The V and J ends lost 5 bases and 10 bases respectively, with 12 bases between them. The CDR3 extends over 13 amino acids. The germline V gene encodes CDR1 SEHNR and CDR2 FQNEAQ (reference sequence). CDR3 nucleotides: TGTGCCAGCAGCATGCAGGGAAACTCACCCCTCCACTTT. Protein product: CASSMQGNSPLHF.